These T cell receptor beta chains were read from a single sample in a study of blood T cell repertoires in COVID-19. Assay: immunoSEQ multiplex PCR; the TCRdb copy retains only in-frame clones and omits some. There are 260,000 or so clones in the sample; 88% occur only once, and more than 7.5% lies in the top ten. Sequencing was done on a sample of peripheral blood. Source of these receptors: a man aged 18 to 29 with active or convalescent COVID-19. Each CDR3 is given with its conserved first and last residue. The order of the fields is D gene, J gene, clone size, V gene, CDR3 protein, CDR3 DNA. D genes are given only for firm matches. Rows give clone size only sometimes, using once, few, many, or a class for an expanded clone.

D: TRBD1
J: TRBJ1-2
size: NA
V: TRBV5-8
CDR3: CASSLRDRGNYGYTF
DNA: TGTGCCAGCAGCTTGCGGGACAGGGGAAACTATGGCTACACCTTC

D: TRBD1
J: TRBJ1-2
size: once
V: TRBV5-1
CDR3: CASSLDGTGTNYGYTF
DNA: TGCGCCAGCAGCTTGGACGGGACAGGGACTAACTATGGCTACACCTTC

D: NA
J: TRBJ2-5
size: NA
V: TRBV10-1
CDR3: CASSAQLQETQYF
DNA: TGCGCCAGCAGTGCCCAGTTACAAGAGACCCAGTACTTC

D: NA
J: TRBJ2-7
size: NA
V: TRBV5-6
CDR3: CASSTAPGSEQYF
DNA: TGTGCCAGCAGCACAGCCCCAGGTAGCGAGCAGTACTTC

D: TRBD1
J: TRBJ1-4
size: NA
V: TRBV19
CDR3: CASNSVGTGGNEKLFF
DNA: TGTGCCAGTAACTCCGTCGGGACAGGGGGGAATGAAAAACTGTTTTTT

D: NA
J: TRBJ1-2
size: NA
V: TRBV5-1
CDR3: CASSLGSGYTF
DNA: TGCGCCAGCAGCTTGGGGAGCGGCTACACCTTC

D: NA
J: TRBJ2-5
size: NA
V: TRBV19
CDR3: CASSIWAAKETQYF
DNA: TGTGCCAGTAGTATTTGGGCAGCCAAAGAGACCCAGTACTTC

D: NA
J: TRBJ1-1
size: NA
V: TRBV9
CDR3: CASSVASGGNTEAFF
DNA: TGTGCCAGCAGCGTAGCGTCAGGAGGAAACACTGAAGCTTTCTTT

D: TRBD1
J: TRBJ1-2
size: many
V: TRBV6-1
CDR3: CASSEAGTGGYGYTF
DNA: TGTGCCAGCAGTGAAGCCGGGACAGGGGGCTATGGCTACACCTTC

D: NA
J: TRBJ1-1
size: NA
V: TRBV6-2/TRBV6-3
CDR3: CASSQGMGTEAFF
DNA: TGTGCCAGCAGTCAGGGTATGGGGACTGAAGCTTTCTTT

D: TRBD1
J: TRBJ1-1
size: few
V: TRBV19
CDR3: CATTGAYTEAFF
DNA: TGTGCCACTACAGGGGCTTACACTGAAGCTTTCTTT

D: TRBD1
J: TRBJ1-5
size: NA
V: TRBV27
CDR3: CASSRTGGASNQPQHF
DNA: TGTGCCAGCAGTCGGACAGGGGGCGCGAGCAATCAGCCCCAGCATTTT

D: TRBD1
J: TRBJ2-3
size: NA
V: TRBV29-1
CDR3: CSVYRQGKGTDTQYF
DNA: TGCAGCGTTTATAGACAGGGTAAGGGCACAGATACGCAGTATTTT

D: TRBD1
J: TRBJ1-5
size: NA
V: TRBV5-6
CDR3: CASSLQGVNNQPQHF
DNA: TGTGCCAGCAGCTTGCAGGGGGTCAATAATCAGCCCCAGCATTTT

D: TRBD1
J: TRBJ2-7
size: NA
V: TRBV18
CDR3: CASSPPTGLGFYEQYF
DNA: TGTGCCAGCTCACCACCGACAGGGCTGGGCTTCTACGAGCAGTACTTC

D: TRBD1
J: TRBJ2-7
size: once
V: TRBV11-2
CDR3: CASSLSGTGGLEQYF
DNA: TGTGCCAGCAGCCTTTCCGGGACAGGGGGTTTGGAGCAGTACTTC

D: TRBD1
J: TRBJ2-2
size: NA
V: TRBV14
CDR3: CASSQDWTGAYTGELFF
DNA: TGTGCCAGCAGCCAAGATTGGACAGGGGCGTACACCGGGGAGCTGTTTTTT

D: NA
J: TRBJ1-5
size: NA
V: TRBV6-1
CDR3: CASSEDGRVQPQHF
DNA: TGTGCCAGCAGTGAAGACGGCCGGGTTCAGCCCCAGCATTTT

D: TRBD1
J: TRBJ2-7
size: NA
V: TRBV6-5
CDR3: CASSSSGQLLREQYF
DNA: TGTGCCAGCAGTTCCTCGGGACAGCTGCTACGCGAGCAGTACTTC

D: NA
J: TRBJ1-5
size: NA
V: TRBV13
CDR3: CASSLRGGYSNQPQHF
DNA: TGTGCCAGCAGCTTAAGGGGAGGGTATAGCAATCAGCCCCAGCATTTT

D: TRBD1
J: TRBJ1-1
size: NA
V: TRBV2
CDR3: CASRRRQTGVTEAFF
DNA: TGTGCCAGCAGGAGGCGGCAAACAGGGGTAACTGAAGCTTTCTTT

D: TRBD1
J: TRBJ1-5
size: NA
V: TRBV6-2/TRBV6-3
CDR3: CASSFAETGSQPQHF
DNA: TGTGCCAGCAGTTTCGCCGAGACAGGGTCTCAGCCCCAGCATTTT

D: NA
J: TRBJ1-5
size: NA
V: TRBV4-1
CDR3: CASSQLTGGRHQPQHF
DNA: TGCGCCAGCAGCCAATTAACCGGGGGTCGGCATCAGCCCCAGCATTTT

D: TRBD1
J: TRBJ2-3
size: NA
V: TRBV18
CDR3: CASSHRGSTDTQYF
DNA: TGTGCCAGCTCTCACAGGGGGAGCACAGATACGCAGTATTTT

D: TRBD1
J: TRBJ1-2
size: NA
V: TRBV4-1
CDR3: CASSLFGTVNGYTF
DNA: TGCGCCAGCAGCCTATTTGGGACAGTGAATGGCTACACCTTC

D: TRBD1
J: TRBJ1-1
size: NA
V: TRBV5-1
CDR3: CASSLTGLNTEAFF
DNA: TGCGCCAGCAGTCTGACAGGGTTGAACACTGAAGCTTTCTTT

D: NA
J: TRBJ1-4
size: NA
V: TRBV7-9
CDR3: CASSLDGGANEKLFF
DNA: TGTGCCAGCAGCTTAGACGGAGGGGCTAATGAAAAACTGTTTTTT

D: NA
J: TRBJ1-2
size: NA
V: TRBV2
CDR3: CASSTRTVGYTF
DNA: TGTGCCAGCAGTACACGGACAGTTGGCTACACCTTC

D: NA
J: TRBJ1-5
size: once
V: TRBV9
CDR3: CASSRDWGNQPQHF
DNA: TGTGCCAGCAGCAGGGACTGGGGGAATCAGCCCCAGCATTTT

D: TRBD1
J: TRBJ1-3
size: NA
V: TRBV9
CDR3: CASSARQGGSSGNTIYF
DNA: TGTGCCAGCAGCGCCCGACAGGGTGGGAGCTCTGGAAACACCATATATTTT